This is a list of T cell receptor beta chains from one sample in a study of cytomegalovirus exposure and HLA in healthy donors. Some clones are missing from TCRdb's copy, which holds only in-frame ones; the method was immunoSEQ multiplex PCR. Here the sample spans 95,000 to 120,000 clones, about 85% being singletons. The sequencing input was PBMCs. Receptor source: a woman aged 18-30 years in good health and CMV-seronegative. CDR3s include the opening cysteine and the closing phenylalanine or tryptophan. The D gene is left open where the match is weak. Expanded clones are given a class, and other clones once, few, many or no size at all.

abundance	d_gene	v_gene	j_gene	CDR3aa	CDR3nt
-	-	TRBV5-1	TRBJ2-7	CASSPDSYEQYF	TGCGCCAGCAGCCCGGACAGCTACGAGCAGTACTTC
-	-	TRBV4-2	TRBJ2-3	CASSQDVGTDTQYF	TGTGCCAGCAGCCAAGATGTAGGCACAGATACGCAGTATTTT
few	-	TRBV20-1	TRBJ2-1	CSARSAGEQFF	TGCAGTGCTAGGTCGGCGGGGGAGCAGTTCTTC
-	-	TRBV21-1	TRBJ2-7	CASSKAVIGTSISYEQYF	TGTGCCAGCAGCAAAGCTGTGATCGGGACTTCGATCTCCTACGAGCAGTACTTC
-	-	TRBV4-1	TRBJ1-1	CASGPGWDTEAFF	TGCGCCAGCGGACCAGGGTGGGACACTGAAGCTTTCTTT
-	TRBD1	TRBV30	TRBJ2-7	CAGTRTGSSYEQYF	TGTGCCGGGACGAGGACAGGGTCCTCCTACGAGCAGTACTTC
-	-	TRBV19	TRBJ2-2	CASASGDDGELFF	TGTGCCAGCGCCTCAGGGGATGACGGGGAGCTGTTTTTT
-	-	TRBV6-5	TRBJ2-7	CASSYRYEQYF	TGTGCCAGCAGTTACCGCTACGAGCAGTACTTC
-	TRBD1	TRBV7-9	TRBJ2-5	CASSVRTGGRETQYF	TGTGCCAGCAGCGTGCGGACAGGGGGCAGGGAGACCCAGTACTTC
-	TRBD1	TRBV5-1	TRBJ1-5	CASSSGQGGNQPQHF	TGCGCCAGCAGCTCGGGACAGGGTGGCAATCAGCCCCAGCATTTT
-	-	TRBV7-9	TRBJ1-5	CASSSPTESNQPQHF	TGTGCCAGCAGCTCGCCGACGGAGAGCAATCAGCCCCAGCATTTT
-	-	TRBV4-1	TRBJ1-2	CASSLRTSSLGDGYTF	TGCGCCAGCAGCCTCCGGACGTCGTCCCTAGGGGATGGCTACACCTTC
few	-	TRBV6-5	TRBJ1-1	CARSPERSAEAFF	TGTGCCCGCTCCCCCGAGCGAAGCGCTGAAGCTTTCTTT
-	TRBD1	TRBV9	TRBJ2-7	CASSITDRYEQYF	TGTGCCAGCAGCATCACGGACAGGTACGAGCAGTACTTC
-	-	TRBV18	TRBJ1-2	CASSPRLAENYGYTF	TGTGCCAGCTCACCACGACTCGCGGAGAACTATGGCTACACCTTC
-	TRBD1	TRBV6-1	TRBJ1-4	CASSEAGTGGEKLFF	TGTGCCAGCAGTGAAGCCGGGACAGGGGGCGAAAAACTGTTTTTT
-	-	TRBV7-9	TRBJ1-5	CASSLGGEPQHF	TGTGCCAGCAGCTTAGGAGGAGAGCCCCAGCATTTT
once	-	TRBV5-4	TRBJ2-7	CASSRRDGRSSYEQYF	TGTGCCAGCAGCAGGAGGGACGGTCGGAGCTCCTACGAGCAGTACTTC
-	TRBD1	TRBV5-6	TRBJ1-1	CASSSLGAGQGAFF	TGTGCCAGCAGCTCGCTGGGGGCCGGACAGGGAGCTTTCTTT
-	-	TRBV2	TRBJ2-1	CASLSGGGSNEQFF	TGTGCCAGCCTATCAGGGGGAGGTAGTAATGAGCAGTTCTTC
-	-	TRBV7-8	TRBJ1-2	CASSLAGRAYGYTF	TGTGCCAGCAGCTTGGCCGGCAGGGCCTATGGCTACACCTTC
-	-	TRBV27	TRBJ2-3	CASLGGDTQYF	TGTGCCAGCCTCGGTGGAGATACGCAGTATTTT
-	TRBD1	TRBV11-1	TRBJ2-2	CASSLVGQGAGDTGELFF	TGTGCCAGCAGCTTAGTAGGACAGGGGGCAGGAGACACCGGGGAGCTGTTTTTT
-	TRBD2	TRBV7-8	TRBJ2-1	CASILTGGGNEQFF	TGTGCCAGCATCTTAACCGGGGGGGGGAATGAGCAGTTCTTC
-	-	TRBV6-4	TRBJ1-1	CASRSHFLDTEAFF	TGTGCCAGCAGGAGCCACTTCTTGGACACTGAAGCTTTCTTT
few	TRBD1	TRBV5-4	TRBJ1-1	CASSSDRENTEAFF	TGTGCCAGCAGCTCGGACAGGGAGAACACTGAAGCTTTCTTT
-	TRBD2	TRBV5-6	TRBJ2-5	CASSLNGGARETQYF	TGTGCCAGCAGCTTGAACGGGGGGGCCCGGGAGACCCAGTACTTC
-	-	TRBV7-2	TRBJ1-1	CASSLVPGNTEAFF	TGTGCCAGCAGCTTAGTTCCAGGGAACACTGAAGCTTTCTTT
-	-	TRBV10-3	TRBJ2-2	CAITSPNHTGELFF	TGTGCCATCACTAGTCCTAACCACACCGGGGAGCTGTTTTTT
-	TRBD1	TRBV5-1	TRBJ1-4	CASSPTGNEKLFF	TGCGCCAGCAGCCCGACAGGGAATGAAAAACTGTTTTTT
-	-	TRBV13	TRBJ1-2	CASSLGTEGLNYGYTF	TGTGCCAGCAGCTTAGGGACAGAAGGTCTGAACTATGGCTACACCTTC
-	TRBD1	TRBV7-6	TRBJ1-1	CASSLGTGNTEAFF	TGTGCCAGCAGCTTAGGGACAGGAAACACTGAAGCTTTCTTT
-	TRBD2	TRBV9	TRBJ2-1	CASSVGLAGQTALF	TGTGCCAGCAGCGTAGGGCTAGCGGGCCAAACCGCCCTCTTC
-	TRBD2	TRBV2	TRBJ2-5	CASKTPPLAWGRGDWETQYF	TGTGCCAGCAAGACGCCCCCCCTGGCCTGGGGGAGGGGTGATTGGGAGACCCAGTACTTC
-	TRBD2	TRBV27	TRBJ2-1	CASSHSGMGNEQFF	TGTGCCAGCAGTCATAGCGGGATGGGGAATGAGCAGTTCTTC
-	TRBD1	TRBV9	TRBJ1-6	CASSVATGGFSPLHF	TGTGCCAGCAGCGTGGCCACAGGGGGCTTTTCACCCCTCCACTTT
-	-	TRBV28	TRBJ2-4	CASSDPTDSSQNIQYF	TGTGCCAGCAGTGACCCGACAGATTCTTCTCAAAACATTCAGTACTTC
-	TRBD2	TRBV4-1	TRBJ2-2	CASSPRIAGGHTGELFF	TGCGCCAGCAGCCCCCGAATAGCGGGGGGCCACACCGGGGAGCTGTTTTTT
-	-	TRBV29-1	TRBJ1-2	CSVEVRQEYTF	TGCAGCGTTGAAGTCCGACAGGAGTACACCTTC
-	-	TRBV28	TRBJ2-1	CASSSDSVYYNEQFF	TGTGCCAGCAGTTCGGACTCGGTCTACTACAATGAGCAGTTCTTC